This is a list of T cell receptor beta chains from one sample in a study of blood T cell repertoires in COVID-19. Only in-frame clones appear in the TCRdb table, and some are missing; sequencing was by immunoSEQ multiplex PCR. The sample includes 340,000 or so clones, around 86% of them seen just once. The specimen sequenced was peripheral blood. These receptors originate from a middle-aged man with active or convalescent COVID-19. CDR3s include the opening cysteine and the closing phenylalanine or tryptophan. D genes are given only for firm matches. A row's size may be missing; if present it is once, few, many or a size class.

clone_size: .; v_call: TRBV28; j_call: TRBJ1-5; d_call: .; cdr3_aa: CASRLNRGIGQPQHF; cdr3_nt: TGTGCCAGCAGACTCAACCGGGGGATTGGTCAGCCCCAGCATTTT
clone_size: .; v_call: TRBV27; j_call: TRBJ1-2; d_call: TRBD1; cdr3_aa: CASSLTPSGGSGYTF; cdr3_nt: TGTGCCAGCAGTTTAACCCCCTCAGGGGGTAGTGGCTACACCTTC
clone_size: .; v_call: TRBV11-2; j_call: TRBJ2-5; d_call: .; cdr3_aa: CASSSIKETQYF; cdr3_nt: TGTGCCAGCAGCTCTATCAAAGAGACCCAGTACTTC
clone_size: .; v_call: TRBV27; j_call: TRBJ2-3; d_call: TRBD2; cdr3_aa: CASSLEPRAGGRKQYF; cdr3_nt: TGTGCCAGCAGTTTAGAACCTAGAGCGGGGGGGCGTAAGCAGTATTTT
clone_size: .; v_call: TRBV4-2; j_call: TRBJ2-3; d_call: .; cdr3_aa: CASSQGGFADTQYF; cdr3_nt: TGTGCCAGCAGCCAAGGCGGGTTCGCAGATACGCAGTATTTT
clone_size: .; v_call: TRBV6-5; j_call: TRBJ2-5; d_call: TRBD1; cdr3_aa: CASRPDRGQSETQYF; cdr3_nt: TGTGCCAGCAGACCGGACAGGGGGCAATCGGAGACCCAGTACTTC
clone_size: .; v_call: TRBV19; j_call: TRBJ1-5; d_call: .; cdr3_aa: CASSIVPGSNQPQHF; cdr3_nt: TGTGCCAGTAGTATTGTACCGGGGAGCAATCAGCCCCAGCATTTT
clone_size: .; v_call: TRBV7-2; j_call: TRBJ1-4; d_call: TRBD1; cdr3_aa: CASSLAGTVEKLFF; cdr3_nt: TGTGCCAGCAGCTTAGCTGGGACAGTTGAAAAACTGTTTTTT
clone_size: .; v_call: TRBV5-1; j_call: TRBJ2-5; d_call: .; cdr3_aa: CASSLSFQETQYF; cdr3_nt: TGCGCCAGCAGCTTGTCATTCCAAGAGACCCAGTACTTC
clone_size: .; v_call: TRBV2; j_call: TRBJ1-4; d_call: .; cdr3_aa: CASSEEVGGSLFF; cdr3_nt: TGTGCCAGCAGTGAGGAGGTTGGCGGAAGTTTGTTTTTT
clone_size: .; v_call: TRBV29-1; j_call: TRBJ1-1; d_call: .; cdr3_aa: CSVYTPAGGRRGAFF; cdr3_nt: TGCAGCGTTTACACTCCGGCGGGGGGCCGCCGTGGTGCTTTCTTT
clone_size: .; v_call: TRBV30; j_call: TRBJ2-5; d_call: .; cdr3_aa: CAWSAPGQETQYF; cdr3_nt: TGTGCCTGGAGTGCGCCGGGTCAAGAGACCCAGTACTTC
clone_size: .; v_call: TRBV5-6; j_call: TRBJ1-6; d_call: .; cdr3_aa: CASSLWAGGNSPLHF; cdr3_nt: TGTGCCAGCAGCTTGTGGGCAGGAGGAAATTCACCCCTCCACTTT
clone_size: .; v_call: TRBV7-2; j_call: TRBJ1-5; d_call: .; cdr3_aa: CASRNQAGSNQPQHF; cdr3_nt: TGTGCCAGCAGAAACCAGGCAGGAAGCAATCAGCCCCAGCATTTT
clone_size: .; v_call: TRBV5-1; j_call: TRBJ2-5; d_call: .; cdr3_aa: CASSLARETQYF; cdr3_nt: TGCGCCAGCAGCTTGGCCCGTGAGACCCAGTACTTC
clone_size: .; v_call: TRBV14; j_call: TRBJ2-5; d_call: .; cdr3_aa: CASSQEHRQETQYF; cdr3_nt: TGTGCCAGCAGCCAAGAACATCGCCAAGAGACCCAGTACTTC
clone_size: .; v_call: TRBV19; j_call: TRBJ1-5; d_call: TRBD1; cdr3_aa: CASSGTGGQPQHF; cdr3_nt: TGTGCCAGTTCGGGGACAGGGGGACAGCCCCAGCATTTT
clone_size: .; v_call: TRBV19; j_call: TRBJ1-4; d_call: TRBD1; cdr3_aa: CASTLRGRPPEKLFF; cdr3_nt: TGTGCCAGTACGTTGAGGGGGCGACCGCCTGAAAAACTGTTTTTT
clone_size: few; v_call: TRBV30; j_call: TRBJ1-1; d_call: TRBD1; cdr3_aa: CAGNRDRPFGAFF; cdr3_nt: TGTGCCGGGAACCGGGACAGGCCCTTTGGAGCTTTCTTT
clone_size: .; v_call: TRBV5-4; j_call: TRBJ1-1; d_call: .; cdr3_aa: CASSDRQQDTEAFF; cdr3_nt: TGTGCCAGCAGCGACCGACAACAGGACACTGAAGCTTTCTTT
clone_size: .; v_call: TRBV19; j_call: TRBJ2-3; d_call: .; cdr3_aa: CASKLLTSTDTQYF; cdr3_nt: TGTGCCAGTAAATTACTCACCAGCACAGATACGCAGTATTTT
clone_size: once; v_call: TRBV27; j_call: TRBJ2-5; d_call: TRBD2; cdr3_aa: CASSLRGAGETQYF; cdr3_nt: TGTGCCAGCAGTTTGCGGGGGGCCGGAGAGACCCAGTACTTC
clone_size: .; v_call: TRBV18; j_call: TRBJ2-3; d_call: TRBD2; cdr3_aa: CASSLSGSPSPDTQYF; cdr3_nt: TGTGCCAGCTCTCTTAGCGGGAGTCCCTCCCCAGATACGCAGTATTTT
clone_size: many; v_call: TRBV19; j_call: TRBJ2-3; d_call: TRBD1; cdr3_aa: CASSSGQGTDTQYF; cdr3_nt: TGTGCCAGTAGTTCGGGACAGGGAACAGATACGCAGTATTTT
clone_size: .; v_call: TRBV28; j_call: TRBJ2-1; d_call: TRBD1; cdr3_aa: CASSSLRGVGQGIFGSYNEQFF; cdr3_nt: TGTGCCAGCAGTTCGCTCCGGGGAGTTGGACAGGGGATTTTTGGCTCCTACAATGAGCAGTTCTTC
clone_size: .; v_call: TRBV2; j_call: TRBJ2-5; d_call: TRBD2; cdr3_aa: CASSEGGGLGTQYF; cdr3_nt: TGTGCCAGCAGTGAAGGGGGGGGACTGGGGACCCAGTACTTC
clone_size: .; v_call: TRBV5-1; j_call: TRBJ2-5; d_call: .; cdr3_aa: CASSPRDFKVVQYF; cdr3_nt: TGCGCCAGCAGCCCCCGGGACTTCAAGGTTGTCCAGTACTTC
clone_size: .; v_call: TRBV5-1; j_call: TRBJ1-4; d_call: .; cdr3_aa: CASSRGESNEKLFF; cdr3_nt: TGCGCCAGCAGCCGGGGGGAGTCTAATGAAAAACTGTTTTTT
clone_size: .; v_call: TRBV5-1; j_call: TRBJ1-4; d_call: TRBD1; cdr3_aa: CASSTGQGSEKLFF; cdr3_nt: TGCGCCAGCAGTACGGGACAGGGGAGTGAAAAACTGTTTTTT